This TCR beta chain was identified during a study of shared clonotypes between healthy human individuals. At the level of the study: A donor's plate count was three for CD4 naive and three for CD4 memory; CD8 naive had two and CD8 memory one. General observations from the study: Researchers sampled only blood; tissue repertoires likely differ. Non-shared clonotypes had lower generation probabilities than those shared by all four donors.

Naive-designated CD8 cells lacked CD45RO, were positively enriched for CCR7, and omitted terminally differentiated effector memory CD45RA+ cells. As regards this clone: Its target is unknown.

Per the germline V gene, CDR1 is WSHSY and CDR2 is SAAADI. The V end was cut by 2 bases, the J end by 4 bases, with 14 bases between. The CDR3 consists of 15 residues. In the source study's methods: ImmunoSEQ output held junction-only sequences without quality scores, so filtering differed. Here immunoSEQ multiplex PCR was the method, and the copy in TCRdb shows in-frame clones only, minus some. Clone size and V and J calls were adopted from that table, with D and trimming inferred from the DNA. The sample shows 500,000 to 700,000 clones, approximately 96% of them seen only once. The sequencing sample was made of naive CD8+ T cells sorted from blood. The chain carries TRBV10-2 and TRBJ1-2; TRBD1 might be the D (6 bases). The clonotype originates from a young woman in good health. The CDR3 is CASSEPLDRSYGYTF. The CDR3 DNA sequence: TGCGCCAGCAGTGAGCCCTTGGACAGATCCTATGGCTACACCTTC.